This entry lists 7 T cell receptor beta chains sequenced from one sample in a study of blood T cells in healthy people across ages. A sample-barcoded 5' primer and a J-beta primer mix were used in a second PCR of about 7 to 12 cycles. TCRdb reprocessed the 5' RACE reads via MiXCR and lists one record per CDR3 protein. The sample lists 850,000 to 1,000,000 distinct CDR3 sequences; 45% to 60% were seen once. Sequencing was carried out using blood. The receptors here all came from a woman aged 55-70 years in good health.

The rearrangement links TRBV7-2 to TRBJ2-2; D remains unclear. The germline V gene encodes CDR1 SGHTA and CDR2 FQGNSA. The CDR3 covers 13 residues. The ends were cut back, 7 bases at V and 5 bases at J, with 11 bases in the middle. CDR3 sequence: CASTWTETGELFF. The CDR3 DNA reads TGTGCCAGCACTTGGACGGAGACCGGGGAGCTGTTTTTT.

The gene calls are TRBV2 and TRBJ2-3, with a possible D match to TRBD2 (6 bases). CDR1 and CDR2 from the germline V gene are SNHLY and FYNNEI. Trimming shortened V by 0 bases and J by 0 bases, and 10 bases separated the two germline ends. The CDR3 is 16 residues long. This CDR3 is CASSEARGRSTDTQYF. The CDR3 DNA reads as TGTGCCAGCAGTGAAGCGCGGGGAAGGAGCACAGATACGCAGTATTTT.

This clonotype has more than one count but fewer than ten. The chain carries TRBV11-3 and TRBJ2-7; TRBD1 matches 8 bases. CDR1 is SGHNT and CDR2 is YENEEA in the germline V gene. There are 17 residues in the CDR3. Trimming cost V 4 bases and J 4 bases; bases outside gene matches: 15. The CDR3 DNA is TGTGCCAGCAGCTACGATGGCAGGGGGCGGTTTGTTTACGAGCAGTACTTC. This encodes CASSYDGRGRFVYEQYF. The variable domain in full, with the rest retrieved from reference TRBV11-3 and TRBJ2-7, is EAGVVQSPRYKIIEKKQPVAFWCNPISGHNTLYWYLQNLGQGPELLIRYENEEAVDDSQLPKDRFSAERLKGVDSTLKIQPAELGDSAVYLCASSYDGRGRFVYEQYFGPGTRLTVT.

This clonotype was counted a few times. The chain joins TRBV5-8 to TRBJ2-7, with D hard to call. The CDR3 contains 16 residues. V lost 1 base, J lost 2 bases, and 16 bases lay in between. Germline CDR1 is SGHTS and CDR2 is YDEGEE. CDR3 amino acids: CASSLISRLMAYEQYF. CDR3 in DNA: TGTGCCAGCAGCTTGATTAGTAGACTTATGGCCTACGAGCAGTACTTC.

The table lists this clonotype with a few counts. This rearrangement joins TRBV29-1 to TRBJ1-2; D might be TRBD1 (6 bases). This CDR3 region has 12 residues. Germline V gene lookup returns CDR1 SQVTM and CDR2 ANQGSEA. The V and J ends lost 7 bases and 13 bases respectively, with 22 bases between them. CDR3: CSAAGTSLSPTF. The CDR3, as DNA: TGCAGCGCAGCCGGGACATCACTCTCGCCCACCTTC.

The rearrangement uses TRBV5-1 and TRBJ2-7, with D possibly TRBD2 on 5 matching bases. This CDR3 contains 14 residues. Germline CDR1 SGHRS, CDR2 YFSETQ. Trimming removed 4 bases at V and 2 bases at J, with 13 bases between. The CDR3 reads CASSVDREAYEQYF. DNA of the CDR3: TGCGCCAGCAGCGTGGACCGGGAAGCCTACGAGCAGTACTTC.

This clonotype has just a few counts. The chain combines TRBV7-8 with TRBJ2-7; D call uncertain. This CDR3 is built from 14 residues. The ends were cut back, 5 bases at V and 3 bases at J, with 14 bases in the middle. CDR1 is SGHVS and CDR2 is FQNEAQ in the germline V gene. The DNA of the CDR3 is TGTGCCAGCAGCGTAGGTGTCAGGTTCTACGAGCAGTACTTC. This sequence encodes CASSVGVRFYEQYF.